The 8 T cell receptor beta chains presented below share a single source sample, sequenced in a study of siplizumab effects on memory and regulatory T cells. These receptors' targets are unknown. It was at 37°C and for about 6 days that the mixed lymphocyte reaction cells were cocultured. Using immunoSEQ multiplex PCR, the repertoire was profiled, and TCRdb retains in-frame clones only, with some absent. Of several thousand clones listed, around 54% are singletons. The sample taken for sequencing was CFSE-low (dividing) CD4+ T cells sorted from an allogeneic mixed lymphocyte reaction. These receptors all stem from a human donor in good health; the cells came from an allogeneic mixed lymphocyte reaction.

The CDR3 nucleotides read TGTGCCAGCAAACAGCGGGGGCGGGACACCGGGGAGCTGTTTTTT. Protein sequence: CASKQRGRDTGELFF. This chain links TRBV6-6 with TRBJ2-2, with 8 bases identical to TRBD2. After removal of 7 bases from V and 3 bases from J, the junction contained 7 bases not matched to a gene. This CDR3 region has 15 residues. Germline V CDR1 and CDR2: MNHNY, SVGAGI (reference sequence).

The V call is TRBV5-4, the J call TRBJ1-2, with D perhaps TRBD1 (5 bases). Looked up from germline, CDR1 is SGHNT and CDR2 is YYREEE (reference sequence). V lost 2 bases to trimming and J lost 0 bases, with 14 bases between them. The CDR3 is 16 residues long. The CDR3 reads CASSFGGVEANYGYTF. The CDR3 DNA reads as TGTGCCAGCAGCTTTGGGGGGGTAGAGGCTAACTATGGCTACACCTTC. Looking up the rest from reference TRBV5-4 and TRBJ1-2 gives the full variable domain: ETGVTQSPTHLIKTRGQQVTLRCSSQSGHNTVSWYQQALGQGPQFIFQYYREEENGRGNFPPRFSGLQFPNYSSELNVNALELDDSALYLCASSFGGVEANYGYTFGSGTRLTVV.

The rearrangement uses TRBV2 and TRBJ2-1; 9 bases map to TRBD1. The germline CDR1 and CDR2 sequences are SNHLY and FYNNEI. Germline trimming cut 4 bases from V and 1 base from J; bases unmatched to any gene: 2. The CDR3 is 15 amino acids. The CDR3 DNA sequence: TGTGCCAGCAGTGGTGGGACAGGGTCCTACAATGAGCAGTTCTTC. Translation: CASSGGTGSYNEQFF.

By its share, this clone is large (0.1 to 1%). The chain has TRBV2 and TRBJ1-5; D remains unclear. Per germline, CDR1 SNHLY and CDR2 FYNNEI. Deletions cut 5 bases from V and 6 bases from J, with 11 bases between. This CDR3 is built from 13 residues. The CDR3 protein is CASSWTRSQPQHF. The CDR3 DNA follows: TGTGCCAGCAGTTGGACCAGGAGTCAGCCCCAGCATTTT.

The chain links TRBV7-9 to TRBJ1-1; TRBD1 might be the D (6 bases). The CDR3 spans 15 residues. Germline loops: CDR1 SEHNR, CDR2 FQNEAQ (reference sequence). Deletions cut 5 bases from V and 0 bases from J, with 13 bases between. The CDR3 spells CASSPGRDMNTEAFF. CDR3 bases: TGTGCCAGCAGCCCGGGGCGGGACATGAACACTGAAGCTTTCTTT. Full variable domain (missing parts from reference TRBV7-9 and TRBJ1-1): DTGVSQNPRHKITKRGQNVTFRCDPISEHNRLYWYRQTLGQGPEFLTYFQNEAQLEKSRLLSDRFSAERPKGSFSTLEIQRTEQGDSAMYLCASSPGRDMNTEAFFGQGTRLTVV.

J is TRBJ2-3 and V is TRBV5-1; D is perhaps TRBD1 (6 bases). There are 15 residues in the CDR3. CDR1 and CDR2 from the germline V gene are SGHRS and YFSETQ. Trimming took 0 bases from V and 2 from J, leaving 10 bases between them. CDR3 residues: CASSLASGATDTQYF. The CDR3 DNA is TGCGCCAGCAGCTTGGCCTCAGGGGCCACAGATACGCAGTATTTT. The variable domain in full, completed from reference TRBV5-1 and TRBJ2-3, reads KAGVTQTPRYLIKTRGQQVTLSCSPISGHRSVSWYQQTPGQGLQFLFEYFSETQRNKGNFPGRFSGRQFSNSRSEMNVSTLELGDSALYLCASSLASGATDTQYFGPGTRLTVL.

This clone was detected once. The chain uses TRBV18 and TRBJ1-1; the D gene is possibly TRBD1 (6 bases). The V and J ends lost 4 bases and 2 bases respectively, with 8 bases between them. In germline, CDR1 is KGHSH, CDR2 LQKENI. The CDR3 sequence is 13 residues long. CDR3 loop: CASSLQGNTEAFF. The CDR3 DNA reads TGTGCCAGCTCACTACAGGGCAACACTGAAGCTTTCTTT. The full variable domain, in which reference TRBV18 and TRBJ1-1 provide the parts outside the CDR3, is NAGVMQNPRHLVRRRGQEARLRCSPMKGHSHVYWYRQLPEEGLKFMVYLQKENIIDESGMPKERFSAEFPKEGPSILRIQQVVRGDSAAYFCASSLQGNTEAFFGQGTRLTVV.

V is TRBV6-6 and J is TRBJ2-7, with TRBD1 matching 9 bases. CDR1 is MNHNY and CDR2 is SVGAGI in the germline V gene (reference sequence). V was clipped by 2 bases and J by 3 bases; unmatched bases: 5. The CDR3 contains 15 residues. CDR3 DNA: TGTGCCAGCAGTTACCCGGGACAGGGCTACTACGAGCAGTACTTC. Protein product: CASSYPGQGYYEQYF.